Included here is one T cell receptor beta chain sequence, with context. Its antigen is undetermined. The data stem from a study of cytomegalovirus exposure and HLA in healthy donors. The overall study: An analysis done earlier identified 100 million to 140 million unique TCR beta sequences from about 180 million T cells.

Notes on the study in general: Other equally common chains were less clonally expanded than HLA-associated TCR beta chains, a later analysis showed. It was reported that TCR beta sequences correctly inferred the HLA-A and HLA-B alleles for most subjects. Among TCR sequences, most were rare, though some public TCRs appeared in many donors.

Primers: 60 Vbeta forward and 13 Jbeta reverse. Repertoires were generated with immunoSEQ multiplex PCR, while TCRdb's copy carries only in-frame clones and drops some. The sample has over 100,000 clones, approximately 82% seen once. Germline V CDR1 and CDR2: SGHAT, FQNNGV. V lost 4 bases to trimming and J lost 5 bases, with 15 bases between them. The CDR3 contains 15 residues. The sequence derives from a man aged 35 to 55 in good health and CMV-seronegative. This chain links TRBV11-2 with TRBJ1-5; D may be TRBD1 (6 bases). The specimen sequenced was PBMCs. The CDR3 nucleotides read TGTGCCAGCAGCTACGCCGGGGGGGCGGATCAGCCCCAGCATTTT. Its translation: CASSYAGGADQPQHF.